Below, 8 T cell receptor beta chains from the same sample are listed, as sequenced in a study of T cells in Graves' hyperthyroidism and ophthalmopathy. TCR beta CDR3 region amplification was performed from RNA transcripts. First-round RT-PCR with HTBI primers amplified the TCR CDR3 region. TCRdb used MiXCR to reprocess the multiplex PCR reads, holding one entry per CDR3 protein. The table has a few hundred thousand distinct CDR3 sequences, just over 45% seen once. Sequenced: peripheral blood or thyroid tissue (not recorded which). All receptors come from a woman under 30 with Graves' hyperthyroidism.

The rearrangement uses TRBV7-2 and TRBJ2-3, with TRBD2 identical over 8 bases. Germline CDR1 reads SGHTA; CDR2 reads FQGNSA. V lost 5 bases, J lost 2 bases, and 12 bases stayed unmatched. The CDR3 is 17 residues long. DNA of the CDR3: TGTGCCAGCAGCCCCGACCTTGGACTAGCCTTCACAGATACGCAGTATTTT. This sequence encodes CASSPDLGLAFTDTQYF.

The V and J genes are TRBV29-1 and TRBJ2-2; D is perhaps TRBD1 (5 bases). V was cut by 4 bases and J by 3 bases, with 9 bases left in between. The CDR3 covers 13 residues. Germline V lookup: CDR1 SQVTM, CDR2 ANQGSEA. CDR3 DNA: TGCAGCGTTGGCAGGGTGGACACCGGGGAGCTGTTTTTT. Translating it yields CSVGRVDTGELFF.

For this clonotype: One end of the junction varies from germline; a read error may be responsible. The rearrangement links TRBV7-3 to TRBJ2-5; perhaps TRBD1 as D (6 bases). This CDR3 is built from 14 residues. Germline V gene lookup returns CDR1 SGHTA and CDR2 FQGTGA. CDR3 amino acids: CASSPGQIQETQYF. CDR3 coding DNA: TGCGCCAGCAGCCCGGGACAAATACAAGAGACCCAGTACTTC.

Points on this clonotype: Being one base from a much bigger clone, this may be a read error. The chain uses TRBV7-3 and TRBJ1-4; D gene unclear. Germline lookup yields CDR1 SGHTA and CDR2 FQGTGA. This CDR3 has 13 residues. The V gene lost 5 bases and the J gene lost 6 bases, with 10 bases spanning the gap. CDR3 loop: CASSIGPHEKLFF. CDR3 coding DNA: TGTGCCAGCAGCATAGGACCTCATGAAAAACTGTTTTTT.

Concerning this clonotype itself: A much larger clone lies a single base off, so this may be a read error. V and J are TRBV25-1 and TRBJ1-1, with D tentatively TRBD1 (6 bases). The CDR3 sequence is 16 residues long. V was cut by 3 bases and J by 5 bases, with 19 bases left in between. CDR1 MGHDK and CDR2 SYGVNS come from the germline V gene. The CDR3 bases are TGTGCCAGCAGTGACACCCCTGGGGCAAGGGGGACTGAAGCTTTCTTT. Translation gives CASSDTPGARGTEAFF.

This clonotype showed up just a few times. The chain employs TRBV20-1 and TRBJ2-7; no clear D. From germline, CDR1 is DFQATT and CDR2 SNEGSKA (reference sequence). CDR3 size: 14 residues. Trimming stripped 6 bases from V and 2 bases from J, with 17 bases between. The CDR3 sequence: CSASPAGSTYEQYF. The CDR3 DNA sequence: TGCAGTGCGTCCCCAGCTGGGTCCACCTACGAGCAGTACTTC.

This chain links TRBV29-1 with TRBJ2-1; the D is unclear. This CDR3 has 15 amino acids. V gave up 8 bases and J gave up 0 bases, with 17 bases separating them. Germline V CDR1 and CDR2: SQVTM, ANQGSEA. The CDR3 nucleotides read TGCAGCTTTGGTCCGCCGTCGAGCTCCTACAATGAGCAGTTCTTC. Its translation: CSFGPPSSSYNEQFF.

The sample holds many counts of this clonotype. The rearrangement joins TRBV29-1 to TRBJ1-1, with a tentative D call TRBD1 (5 bases). CDR3 length: 13 residues. CDR1 and CDR2 from the germline V gene are SQVTM and ANQGSEA. Trimming left V 4 bases short and J 1 base short, with 10 bases between. The CDR3 sequence is CSVGKGTNTEAFF. DNA of the CDR3: TGCAGCGTTGGTAAGGGGACGAACACTGAAGCTTTCTTT.